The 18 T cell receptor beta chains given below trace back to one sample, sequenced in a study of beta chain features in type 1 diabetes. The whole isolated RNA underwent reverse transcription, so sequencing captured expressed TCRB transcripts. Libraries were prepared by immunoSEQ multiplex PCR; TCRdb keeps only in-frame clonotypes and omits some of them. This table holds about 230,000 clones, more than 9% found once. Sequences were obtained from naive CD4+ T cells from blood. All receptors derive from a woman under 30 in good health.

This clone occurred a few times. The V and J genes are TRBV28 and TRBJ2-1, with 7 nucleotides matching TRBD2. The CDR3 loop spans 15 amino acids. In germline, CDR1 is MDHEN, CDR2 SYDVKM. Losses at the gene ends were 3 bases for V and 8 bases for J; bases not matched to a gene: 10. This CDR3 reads CASSFVGGGSDEQFF. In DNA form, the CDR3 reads TGTGCCAGCAGTTTCGTTGGGGGAGGGTCGGATGAGCAGTTCTTC.

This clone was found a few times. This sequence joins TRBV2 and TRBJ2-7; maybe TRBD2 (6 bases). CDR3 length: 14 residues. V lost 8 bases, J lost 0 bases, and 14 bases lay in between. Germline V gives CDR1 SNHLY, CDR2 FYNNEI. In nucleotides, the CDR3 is TGTGCCAGCTACCCTCGGACTAACTCCTACGAGCAGTACTTC. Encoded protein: CASYPRTNSYEQYF.

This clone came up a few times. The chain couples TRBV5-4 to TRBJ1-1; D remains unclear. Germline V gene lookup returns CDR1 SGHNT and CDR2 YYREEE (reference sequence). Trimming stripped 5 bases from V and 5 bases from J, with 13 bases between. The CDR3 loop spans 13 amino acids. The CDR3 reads CASRPGRGTEAFF. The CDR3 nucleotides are TGTGCCAGCAGGCCCGGCCGAGGGACTGAAGCTTTCTTT. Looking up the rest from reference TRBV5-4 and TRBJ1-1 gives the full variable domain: ETGVTQSPTHLIKTRGQQVTLRCSSQSGHNTVSWYQQALGQGPQFIFQYYREEENGRGNFPPRFSGLQFPNYSSELNVNALELDDSALYLCASRPGRGTEAFFGQGTRLTVV.

The CDR3 DNA follows: TGTGCCAGCAGCTTGAAGGACAGTGCCGTTTACGAGCAGTACTTC. Its protein is CASSLKDSAVYEQYF. V and J are TRBV11-2 and TRBJ2-7, with D possibly matching TRBD1 (6 bases). The CDR3 contains 15 residues. Germline CDR1 and CDR2: SGHAT and FQNNGV. Trimming left V 3 bases short and J 4 bases short, with 16 bases between.

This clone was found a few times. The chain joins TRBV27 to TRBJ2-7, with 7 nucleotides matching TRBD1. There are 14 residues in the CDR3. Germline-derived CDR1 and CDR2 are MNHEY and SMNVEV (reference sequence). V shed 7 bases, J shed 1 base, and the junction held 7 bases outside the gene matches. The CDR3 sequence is CASKPLGQSYEQYF. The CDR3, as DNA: TGTGCCAGCAAACCCCTGGGACAGTCCTACGAGCAGTACTTC.

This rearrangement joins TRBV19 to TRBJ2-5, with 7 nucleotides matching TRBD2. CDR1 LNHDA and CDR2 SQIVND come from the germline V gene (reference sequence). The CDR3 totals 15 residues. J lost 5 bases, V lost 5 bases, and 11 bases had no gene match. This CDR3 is CASSGTITSAETQYF. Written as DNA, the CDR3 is TGTGCCAGTAGTGGGACTATCACCTCCGCGGAGACCCAGTACTTC.

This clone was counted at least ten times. In DNA, the CDR3 is TGTGCCAGCAGCTTGGACAGGGGGCGAGAGACCCAGTACTTC. It encodes CASSLDRGRETQYF. The rearrangement links TRBV7-8 to TRBJ2-5; TRBD1 agrees at 11 bases. J gave up 4 bases and V 3 bases, and 1 base lay outside the gene matches. The CDR3 extends over 14 amino acids. CDR1 and CDR2 (germline): SGHVS, FQNEAQ.

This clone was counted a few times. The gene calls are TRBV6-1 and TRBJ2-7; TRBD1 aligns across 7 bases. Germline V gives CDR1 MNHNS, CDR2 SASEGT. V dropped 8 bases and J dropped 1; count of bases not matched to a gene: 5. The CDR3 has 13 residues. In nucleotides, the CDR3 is TGTGCCAGCGGGCAGGGGGAATCCTACGAGCAGTACTTC. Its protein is CASGQGESYEQYF.

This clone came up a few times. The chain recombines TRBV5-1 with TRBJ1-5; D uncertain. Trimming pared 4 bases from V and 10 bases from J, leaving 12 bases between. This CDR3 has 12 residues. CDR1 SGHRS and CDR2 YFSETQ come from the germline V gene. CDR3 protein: CASSHLEEPQHF. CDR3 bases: TGCGCCAGCAGCCATCTAGAGGAACCCCAGCATTTT.

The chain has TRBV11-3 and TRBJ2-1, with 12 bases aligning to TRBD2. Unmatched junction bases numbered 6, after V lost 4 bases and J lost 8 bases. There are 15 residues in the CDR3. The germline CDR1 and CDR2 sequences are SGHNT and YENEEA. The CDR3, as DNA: TGTGCCAGCAGCTCCGGACTAGCGGGGAGGTATGAGCAGTTCTTC. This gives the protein CASSSGLAGRYEQFF. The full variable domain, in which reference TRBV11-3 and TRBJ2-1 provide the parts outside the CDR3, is EAGVVQSPRYKIIEKKQPVAFWCNPISGHNTLYWYLQNLGQGPELLIRYENEEAVDDSQLPKDRFSAERLKGVDSTLKIQPAELGDSAVYLCASSSGLAGRYEQFFGPGTRLTVL.

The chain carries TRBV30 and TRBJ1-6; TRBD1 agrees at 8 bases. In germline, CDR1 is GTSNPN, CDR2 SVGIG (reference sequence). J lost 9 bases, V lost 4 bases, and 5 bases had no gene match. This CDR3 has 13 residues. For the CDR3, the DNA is TGTGCCTGGAAGGACAGGGAATTTTCACCCCTCCACTTT. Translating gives CAWKDREFSPLHF. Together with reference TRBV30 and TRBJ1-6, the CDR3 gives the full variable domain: SQTIHQWPATLVQPVGSPLSLECTVEGTSNPNLYWYRQAAGRGLQLLFYSVGIGQISSEVPQNLSASRPQDRQFILSSKKLLLSDSGFYLCAWKDREFSPLHFGNGTRLTVT.

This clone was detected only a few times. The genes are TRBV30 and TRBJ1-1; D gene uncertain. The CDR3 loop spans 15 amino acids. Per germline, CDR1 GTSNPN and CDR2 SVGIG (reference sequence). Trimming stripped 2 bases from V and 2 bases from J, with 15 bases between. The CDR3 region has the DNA TGTGCCTGGAGTCCCAGGACTGCAGCAAACACTGAAGCTTTCTTT. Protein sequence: CAWSPRTAANTEAFF.

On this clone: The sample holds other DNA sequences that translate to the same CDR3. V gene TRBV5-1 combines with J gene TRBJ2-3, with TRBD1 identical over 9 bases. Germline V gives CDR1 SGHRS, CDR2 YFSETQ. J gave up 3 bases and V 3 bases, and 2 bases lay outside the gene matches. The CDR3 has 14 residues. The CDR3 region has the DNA TGCGCCAGCAGCTCCGGGACAGGGACAGATACGCAGTATTTT. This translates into CASSSGTGTDTQYF.

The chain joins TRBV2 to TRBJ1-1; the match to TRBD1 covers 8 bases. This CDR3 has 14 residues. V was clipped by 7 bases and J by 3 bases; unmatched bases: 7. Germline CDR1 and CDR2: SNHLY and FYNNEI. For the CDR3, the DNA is TGTGCCAGCACCCGGACAGGGATCCACACTGAAGCTTTCTTT. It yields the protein CASTRTGIHTEAFF.

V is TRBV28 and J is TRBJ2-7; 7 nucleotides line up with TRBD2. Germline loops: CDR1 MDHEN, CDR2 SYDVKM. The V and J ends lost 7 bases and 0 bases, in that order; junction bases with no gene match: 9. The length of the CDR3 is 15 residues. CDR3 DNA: TGTGCCAGCATGACGGGAGGCCCTATCTCCTACGAGCAGTACTTC. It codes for CASMTGGPISYEQYF.

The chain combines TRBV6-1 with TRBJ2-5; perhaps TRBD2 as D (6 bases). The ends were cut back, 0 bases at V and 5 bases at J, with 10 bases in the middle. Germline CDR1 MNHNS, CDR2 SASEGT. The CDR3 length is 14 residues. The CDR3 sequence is CASSEARLDETQYF. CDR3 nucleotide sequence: TGTGCCAGCAGTGAAGCCCGACTAGATGAGACCCAGTACTTC.

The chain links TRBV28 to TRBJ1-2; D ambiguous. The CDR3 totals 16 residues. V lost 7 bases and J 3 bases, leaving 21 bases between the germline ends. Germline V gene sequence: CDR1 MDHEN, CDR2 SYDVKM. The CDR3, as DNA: TGTGCCAGCACCCAACCCCAGGTCCTTCCTCACTATGGCTACACCTTC. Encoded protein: CASTQPQVLPHYGYTF.

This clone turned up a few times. CDR3 in amino acids: CASSSQGFTEAFF. The CDR3 DNA reads TGTGCCAGCAGCTCTCAGGGATTCACTGAAGCTTTCTTT. The chain has TRBV21-1 and TRBJ1-1; TRBD1 is the table's D call, not checked against the DNA. TRBV21-1 counts as a pseudogene. The CDR3 is 13 residues long.